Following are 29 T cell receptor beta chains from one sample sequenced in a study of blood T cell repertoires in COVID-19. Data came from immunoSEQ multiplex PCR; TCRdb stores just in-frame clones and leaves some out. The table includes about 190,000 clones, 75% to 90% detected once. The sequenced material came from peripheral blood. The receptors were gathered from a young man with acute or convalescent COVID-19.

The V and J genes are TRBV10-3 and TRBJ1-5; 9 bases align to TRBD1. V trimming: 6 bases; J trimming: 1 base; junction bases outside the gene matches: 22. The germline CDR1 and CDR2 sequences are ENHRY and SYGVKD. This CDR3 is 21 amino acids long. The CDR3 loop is CAIRFLLHRDREGRSNQPQHF. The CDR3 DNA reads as TGTGCCATCAGATTCCTTCTTCACCGGGACAGGGAAGGTCGAAGCAATCAGCCCCAGCATTTT.

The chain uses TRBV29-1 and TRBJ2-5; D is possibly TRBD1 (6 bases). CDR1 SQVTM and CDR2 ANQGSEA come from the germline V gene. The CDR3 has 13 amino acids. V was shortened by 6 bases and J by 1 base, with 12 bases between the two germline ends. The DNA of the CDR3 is TGCAGCGTCGCGACAGGTATCCAAGAGACCCAGTACTTC. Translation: CSVATGIQETQYF.

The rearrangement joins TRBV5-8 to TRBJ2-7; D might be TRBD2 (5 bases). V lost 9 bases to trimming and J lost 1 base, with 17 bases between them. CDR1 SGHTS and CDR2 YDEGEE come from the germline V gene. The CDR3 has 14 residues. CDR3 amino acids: CATLTERTSYEQYF. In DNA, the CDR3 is TGTGCCACGTTAACTGAGCGGACGTCCTACGAGCAGTACTTC.

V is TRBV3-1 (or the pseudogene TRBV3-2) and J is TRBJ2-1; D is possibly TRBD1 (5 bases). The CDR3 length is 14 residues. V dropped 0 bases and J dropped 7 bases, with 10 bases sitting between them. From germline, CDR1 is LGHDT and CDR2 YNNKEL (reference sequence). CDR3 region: CASSQEGRANEQFF. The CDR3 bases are TGTGCCAGCAGCCAAGAGGGCAGGGCAAATGAGCAGTTCTTC.

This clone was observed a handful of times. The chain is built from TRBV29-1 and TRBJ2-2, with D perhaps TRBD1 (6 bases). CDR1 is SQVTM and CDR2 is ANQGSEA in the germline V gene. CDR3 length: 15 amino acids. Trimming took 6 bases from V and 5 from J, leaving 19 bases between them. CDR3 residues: CSVQQGSRRTGELFF. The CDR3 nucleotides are TGCAGCGTCCAACAGGGTTCCAGAAGAACCGGGGAGCTGTTTTTT.

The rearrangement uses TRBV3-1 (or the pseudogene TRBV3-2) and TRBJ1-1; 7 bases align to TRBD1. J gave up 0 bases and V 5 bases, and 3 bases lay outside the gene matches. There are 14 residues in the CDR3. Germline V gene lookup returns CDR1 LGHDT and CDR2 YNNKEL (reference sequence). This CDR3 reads CASSKGQMNTEAFF. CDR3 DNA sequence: TGTGCCAGCAGCAAGGGACAGATGAACACTGAAGCTTTCTTT.

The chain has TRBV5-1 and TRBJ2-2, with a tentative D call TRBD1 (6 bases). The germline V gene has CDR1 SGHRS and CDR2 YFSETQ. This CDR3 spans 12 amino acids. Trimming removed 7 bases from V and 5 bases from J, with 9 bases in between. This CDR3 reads CASLGQTGELFF. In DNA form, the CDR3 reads TGCGCCAGCTTGGGACAAACCGGGGAGCTGTTTTTT. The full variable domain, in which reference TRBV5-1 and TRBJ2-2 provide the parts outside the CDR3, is KAGVTQTPRYLIKTRGQQVTLSCSPISGHRSVSWYQQTPGQGLQFLFEYFSETQRNKGNFPGRFSGRQFSNSRSEMNVSTLELGDSALYLCASLGQTGELFFGEGSRLTVL.

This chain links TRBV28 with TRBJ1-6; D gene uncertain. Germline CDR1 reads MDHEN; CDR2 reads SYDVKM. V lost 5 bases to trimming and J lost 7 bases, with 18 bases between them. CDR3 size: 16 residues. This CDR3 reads CASSAILTRRNSPLHF. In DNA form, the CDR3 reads TGTGCCAGCAGTGCGATACTAACCAGAAGGAATTCACCCCTCCACTTT.

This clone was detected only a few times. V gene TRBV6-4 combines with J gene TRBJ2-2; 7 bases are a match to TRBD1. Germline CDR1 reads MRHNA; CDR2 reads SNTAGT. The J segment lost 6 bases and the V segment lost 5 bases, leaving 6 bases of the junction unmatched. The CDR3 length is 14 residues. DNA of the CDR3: TGTGCCAGCAGTAACCGACAGGGTTCCGGGGAGCTGTTTTTT. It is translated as CASSNRQGSGELFF.

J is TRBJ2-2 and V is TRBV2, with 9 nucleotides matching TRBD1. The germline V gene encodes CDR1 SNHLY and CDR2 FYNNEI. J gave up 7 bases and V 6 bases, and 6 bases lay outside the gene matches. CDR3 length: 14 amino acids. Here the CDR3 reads CASRVQGAGGELFF. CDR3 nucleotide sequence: TGTGCCAGCAGAGTACAGGGGGCTGGCGGGGAGCTGTTTTTT. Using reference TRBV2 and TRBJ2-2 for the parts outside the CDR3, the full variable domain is EPEVTQTPSHQVTQMGQEVILRCVPISNHLYFYWYRQILGQKVEFLVSFYNNEISEKSEIFDDQFSVERPDGSNFTLKIRSTKLEDSAMYFCASRVQGAGGELFFGEGSRLTVL.

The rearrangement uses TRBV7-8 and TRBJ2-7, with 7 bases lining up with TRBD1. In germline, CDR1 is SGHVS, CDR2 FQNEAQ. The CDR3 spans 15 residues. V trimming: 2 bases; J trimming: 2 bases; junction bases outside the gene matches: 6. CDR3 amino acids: CASSLSWDSTYEQYF. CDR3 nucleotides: TGTGCCAGCAGCTTATCTTGGGACAGTACCTACGAGCAGTACTTC.

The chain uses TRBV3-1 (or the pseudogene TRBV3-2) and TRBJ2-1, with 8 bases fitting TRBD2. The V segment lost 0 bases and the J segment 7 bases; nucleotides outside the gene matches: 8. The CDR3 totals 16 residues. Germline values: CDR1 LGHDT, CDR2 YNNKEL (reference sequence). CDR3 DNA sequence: TGTGCCAGCAGCCAAGATCGAGCGGGAGTTCGTAATGAGCAGTTCTTC. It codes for CASSQDRAGVRNEQFF.

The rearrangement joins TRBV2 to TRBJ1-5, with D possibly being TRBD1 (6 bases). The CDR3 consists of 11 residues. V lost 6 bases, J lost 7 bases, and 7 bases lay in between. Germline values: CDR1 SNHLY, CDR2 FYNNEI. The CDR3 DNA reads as TGTGCCAGCAGGGACAGCCAGCCCCAGCATTTT. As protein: CASRDSQPQHF.

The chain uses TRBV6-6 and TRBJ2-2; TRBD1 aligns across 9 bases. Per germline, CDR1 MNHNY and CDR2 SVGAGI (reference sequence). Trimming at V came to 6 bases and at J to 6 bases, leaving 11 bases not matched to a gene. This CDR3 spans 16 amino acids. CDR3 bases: TGTGCCAGCAGCCCCCGGCCGGGACAGGGTCCCGGGGAGCTGTTTTTT. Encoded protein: CASSPRPGQGPGELFF.

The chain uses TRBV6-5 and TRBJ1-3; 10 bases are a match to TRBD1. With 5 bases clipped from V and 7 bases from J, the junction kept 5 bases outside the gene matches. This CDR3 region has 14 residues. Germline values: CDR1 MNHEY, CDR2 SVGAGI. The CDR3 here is CASSIRQGANTIYF. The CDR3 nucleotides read TGTGCCAGCAGTATCCGACAGGGGGCGAACACCATATATTTT.

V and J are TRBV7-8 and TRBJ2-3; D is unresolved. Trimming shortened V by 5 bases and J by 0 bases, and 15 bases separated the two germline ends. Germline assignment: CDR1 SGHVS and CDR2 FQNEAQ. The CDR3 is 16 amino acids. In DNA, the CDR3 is TGTGCCAGCAGCGGTACCCGAGGCACCAGCACAGATACGCAGTATTTT. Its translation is CASSGTRGTSTDTQYF.

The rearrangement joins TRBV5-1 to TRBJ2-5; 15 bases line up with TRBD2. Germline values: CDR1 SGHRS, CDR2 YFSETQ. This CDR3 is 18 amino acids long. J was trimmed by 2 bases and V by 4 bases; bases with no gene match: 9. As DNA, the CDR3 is TGCGCCAGCAGCCCCGGACTAGCGGGGGGGCGAATTCAAGAGACCCAGTACTTC. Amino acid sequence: CASSPGLAGGRIQETQYF.

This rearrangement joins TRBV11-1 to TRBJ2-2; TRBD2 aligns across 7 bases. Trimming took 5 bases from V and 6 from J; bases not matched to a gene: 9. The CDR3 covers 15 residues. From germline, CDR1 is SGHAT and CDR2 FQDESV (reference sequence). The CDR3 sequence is CASSQGLSHAGELFF. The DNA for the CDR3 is TGTGCCAGCAGCCAGGGACTATCACATGCCGGGGAGCTGTTTTTT. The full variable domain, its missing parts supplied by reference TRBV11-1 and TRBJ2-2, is EAEVAQSPRYKITEKSQAVAFWCDPISGHATLYWYRQILGQGPELLVQFQDESVVDDSQLPKDRFSAERLKGVDSTLKIQPAELGDSAMYLCASSQGLSHAGELFFGEGSRLTVL.

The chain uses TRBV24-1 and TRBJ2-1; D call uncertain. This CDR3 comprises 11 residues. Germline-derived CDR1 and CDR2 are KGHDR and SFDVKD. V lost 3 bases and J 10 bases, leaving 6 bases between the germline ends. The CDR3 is CATSDLLEQFF. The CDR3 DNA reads TGTGCCACCAGTGATCTACTCGAGCAGTTCTTC.

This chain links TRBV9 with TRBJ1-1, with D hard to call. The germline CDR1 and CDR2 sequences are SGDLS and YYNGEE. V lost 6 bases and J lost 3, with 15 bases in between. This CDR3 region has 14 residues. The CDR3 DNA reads TGTGCCAGCACCCCGTGGCGAGGTGACACTGAAGCTTTCTTT. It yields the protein CASTPWRGDTEAFF.

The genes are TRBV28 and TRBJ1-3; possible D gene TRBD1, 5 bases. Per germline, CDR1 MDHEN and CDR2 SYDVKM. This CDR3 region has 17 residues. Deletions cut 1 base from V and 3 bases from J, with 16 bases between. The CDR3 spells CASSLSRTTAYGNTIYF. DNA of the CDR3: TGTGCCAGCAGTTTATCACGGACAACAGCTTATGGAAACACCATATATTTT.

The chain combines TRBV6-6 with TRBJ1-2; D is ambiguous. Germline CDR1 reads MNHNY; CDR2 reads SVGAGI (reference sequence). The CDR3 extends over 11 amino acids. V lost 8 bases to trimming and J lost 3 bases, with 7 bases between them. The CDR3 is CASQTYYGYTF. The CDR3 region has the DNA TGTGCCAGCCAGACTTACTATGGCTACACCTTC.

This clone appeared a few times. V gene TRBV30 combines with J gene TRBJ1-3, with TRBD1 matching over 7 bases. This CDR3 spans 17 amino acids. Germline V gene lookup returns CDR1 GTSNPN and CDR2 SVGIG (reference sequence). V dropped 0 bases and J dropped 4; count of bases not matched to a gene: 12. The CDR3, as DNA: TGTGCCTGGAGTGTACCGAGGGGGCGATATGCGGGAAACACCATATATTTT. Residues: CAWSVPRGRYAGNTIYF.

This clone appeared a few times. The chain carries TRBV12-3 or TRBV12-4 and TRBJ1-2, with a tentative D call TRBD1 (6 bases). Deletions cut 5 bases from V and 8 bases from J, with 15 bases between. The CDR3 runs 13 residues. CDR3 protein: CASSPGWGLGYTF. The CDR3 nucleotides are TGTGCCAGCAGTCCGGGCTGGGGGCTAGGCTACACCTTC.

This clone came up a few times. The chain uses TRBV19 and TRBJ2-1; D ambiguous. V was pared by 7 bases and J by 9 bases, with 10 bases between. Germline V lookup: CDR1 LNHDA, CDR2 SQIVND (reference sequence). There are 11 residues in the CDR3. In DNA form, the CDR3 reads TGTGCCAGTATCGAGGAAGGTGAGCAGTTCTTC. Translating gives CASIEEGEQFF.

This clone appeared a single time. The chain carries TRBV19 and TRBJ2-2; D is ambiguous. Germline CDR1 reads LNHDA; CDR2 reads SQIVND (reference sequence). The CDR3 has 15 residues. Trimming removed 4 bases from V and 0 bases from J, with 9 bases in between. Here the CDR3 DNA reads TGTGCCAGTAGTACGACACACGCGAACACCGGGGAGCTGTTTTTT. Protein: CASSTTHANTGELFF.

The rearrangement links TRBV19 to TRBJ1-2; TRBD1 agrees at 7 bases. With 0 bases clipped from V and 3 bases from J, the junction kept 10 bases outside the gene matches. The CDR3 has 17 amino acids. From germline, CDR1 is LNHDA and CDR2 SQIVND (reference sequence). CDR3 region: CASSIDRAGGPDYGYTF. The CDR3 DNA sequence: TGTGCCAGTAGTATAGATCGGGCAGGGGGGCCTGACTATGGCTACACCTTC. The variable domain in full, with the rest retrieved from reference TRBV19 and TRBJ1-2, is DGGITQSPKYLFRKEGQNVTLSCEQNLNHDAMYWYRQDPGQGLRLIYYSQIVNDFQKGDIAEGYSVSREKKESFPLTVTSAQKNPTAFYLCASSIDRAGGPDYGYTFGSGTRLTVV.

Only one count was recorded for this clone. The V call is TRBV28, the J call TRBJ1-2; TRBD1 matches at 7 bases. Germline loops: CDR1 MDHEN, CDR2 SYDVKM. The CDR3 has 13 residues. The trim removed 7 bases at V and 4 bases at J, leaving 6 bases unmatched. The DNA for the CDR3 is TGTGCCAGCATAACAGGGGCCAGCTATGGCTACACCTTC. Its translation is CASITGASYGYTF.

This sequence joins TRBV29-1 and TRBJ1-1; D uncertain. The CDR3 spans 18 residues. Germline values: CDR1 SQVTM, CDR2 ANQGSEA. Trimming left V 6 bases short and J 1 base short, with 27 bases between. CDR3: CSVDNGVGFISPNTEAFF. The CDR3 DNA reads TGCAGCGTCGACAACGGGGTGGGATTTATATCACCGAACACTGAAGCTTTCTTT.